This entry lists 15 T cell receptor beta chains sequenced from one sample in a study of shared clonotypes between healthy human individuals. TCRdb's copy holds only in-frame clones and misses some; the assay was immunoSEQ multiplex PCR. The sample lists a few million clones, 92% occurring once. Sequenced material: naive CD4+ T cells from PBMCs. The subset: CD45RA+ positively selected. The origin of the receptors is a man between 18 and 29 years old in good health. Some clones in this sample may be carry-over from other donors' samples.

The V gene is TRBV19, the J gene TRBJ1-3; unclear D gene. The germline CDR1 and CDR2 sequences are LNHDA and SQIVND (reference sequence). V lost 4 bases and J lost 0, with 10 bases in between. The CDR3 is made up of 15 amino acids. This CDR3 reads CASSTDGRSGNTIYF. CDR3 nucleotide sequence: TGTGCCAGTAGTACGGACGGCCGCTCTGGAAACACCATATATTTT.

The chain is built from TRBV7-2 and TRBJ1-1, with TRBD1 identical over 8 bases. CDR1 is SGHTA and CDR2 is FQGNSA in the germline V gene. V shed 1 base, J shed 7 bases, and the junction held 8 bases outside the gene matches. CDR3 length: 15 residues. The CDR3 region has the DNA TGTGCCAGCAGCTTAGTTGGACAGGGTTTGAATGAAGCTTTCTTT. Protein sequence: CASSLVGQGLNEAFF.

The chain couples TRBV4-2 to TRBJ2-7, with 10 bases matching TRBD2. The CDR3 totals 16 residues. Germline lookup yields CDR1 LGHNA and CDR2 YNFKEQ. V shed 4 bases and J 3 bases; nucleotides not matched to a gene: 9. The CDR3 nucleotides read TGTGCCAGCAGCCGTACCCTAGCGGGGGCCCTCTACGAGCAGTACTTC. Its protein is CASSRTLAGALYEQYF.

This clone was recorded only once. The same CDR3 arises from other DNA sequences in this sample as well. V usage is TRBV9 and J usage is TRBJ2-3, with 8 bases aligning to TRBD2. The CDR3 has 15 residues. Per the germline V gene, CDR1 is SGDLS and CDR2 is YYNGEE. V was pared by 2 bases and J by 0 bases, with 2 bases of the junction left unmatched. In DNA, the CDR3 is TGTGCCAGCAGCGTCACTAGCGGTAGCACAGATACGCAGTATTTT. This sequence encodes CASSVTSGSTDTQYF.

The chain couples TRBV10-3 to TRBJ2-3, with TRBD1 matching 7 bases. Looked up from germline, CDR1 is ENHRY and CDR2 is SYGVKD. This CDR3 has 14 residues. Trimming removed 7 bases from V and 4 bases from J; junction bases left unmatched: 8. The CDR3 spells CAIKGQLLADTQYF. Here the CDR3 DNA reads TGTGCCATCAAGGGACAGCTTCTGGCAGATACGCAGTATTTT.

CDR3 protein: CASSFTGLISYNEQFF. In DNA, the CDR3 is TGTGCCAGCAGCTTCACGGGACTAATCTCCTACAATGAGCAGTTCTTC. The chain joins TRBV7-2 to TRBJ2-1; 7 bases are shared with TRBD2. The J segment lost 0 bases and the V segment lost 3 bases, leaving 5 bases of the junction unmatched. CDR1 and CDR2 from the germline V gene are SGHTA and FQGNSA. The CDR3 is 16 amino acids.

V and J are TRBV5-1 and TRBJ2-4; TRBD1 is a possible D gene (5 bases). The CDR3 spans 15 residues. Germline CDR1 SGHRS, CDR2 YFSETQ. Trimming shortened V by 4 bases and J by 2 bases, and 13 bases separated the two germline ends. The CDR3 protein is CASSPPPGTKNIQYF. The CDR3 bases are TGCGCCAGCAGCCCCCCCCCAGGGACCAAAAACATTCAGTACTTC. Supplemented by reference TRBV5-1 and TRBJ2-4, the full variable domain reads KAGVTQTPRYLIKTRGQQVTLSCSPISGHRSVSWYQQTPGQGLQFLFEYFSETQRNKGNFPGRFSGRQFSNSRSEMNVSTLELGDSALYLCASSPPPGTKNIQYFGAGTRLSVL.

With respect to this clone: This sample also contains other DNA sequences that code for the same CDR3. J is TRBJ2-2 and V is TRBV9; D call uncertain. Germline loops: CDR1 SGDLS, CDR2 YYNGEE. V lost 3 bases, J lost 1 base, and 10 bases lay in between. This CDR3 is 15 amino acids long. DNA for the CDR3: TGTGCCAGCAGCGCCCGCAGCCTGAACACCGGGGAGCTGTTTTTT. Translating gives CASSARSLNTGELFF.

This chain uses TRBV29-1 with TRBJ2-3, with a weak D call TRBD1 (5 bases). Germline V lookup: CDR1 SQVTM, CDR2 ANQGSEA. The CDR3 contains 14 residues. V lost 1 base and J 4 bases, leaving 12 bases between the germline ends. As DNA, the CDR3 is TGCAGCGTTGAAGTCGGGCAGGGTCCAGATACGCAGTATTTT. Protein: CSVEVGQGPDTQYF.

The count of this clone is one. Other DNA sequences within the sample encode an identical CDR3. Written as DNA, the CDR3 is TGTGCCAGCAACCCTAGGTCCCCCTATGGCTACACCTTC. It specifies CASNPRSPYGYTF. The gene calls are TRBV6-6 and TRBJ1-2; no reliable D call. V was clipped by 7 bases and J by 4 bases, with 13 bases between them. This CDR3 is 13 amino acids long. Looked up from germline, CDR1 is MNHNY and CDR2 is SVGAGI (reference sequence).

In its sample, this clone was seen once. The chain recombines TRBV6-5 with TRBJ2-2, with 9 bases fitting TRBD2. The V gene's germline CDR1 is MNHEY and CDR2 SVGAGI. V was pared by 7 bases and J by 4 bases, with 7 bases of the junction left unmatched. This CDR3 spans 15 amino acids. CDR3 nucleotide sequence: TGTGCCAGCACGGGTAGCGGGAGAGGCACCGGGGAGCTGTTTTTT. This encodes CASTGSGRGTGELFF.

This chain links TRBV9 with TRBJ2-7, with D possibly TRBD1 on 5 matching bases. Germline V gene lookup returns CDR1 SGDLS and CDR2 YYNGEE. This CDR3 contains 13 residues. Trimming removed 0 bases from V and 5 bases from J, with 9 bases in between. CDR3 residues: CASSVGGADEQYF. In nucleotides, the CDR3 is TGTGCCAGCAGCGTAGGTGGGGCGGACGAGCAGTACTTC. The variable domain in full, with the rest retrieved from reference TRBV9 and TRBJ2-7, is DSGVTQTPKHLITATGQRVTLRCSPRSGDLSVYWYQQSLDQGLQFLIQYYNGEERAKGNILERFSAQQFPDLHSELNLSSLELGDSALYFCASSVGGADEQYFGPGTRLTVT.

V gene TRBV4-1 combines with J gene TRBJ2-1; 7 positions agree with TRBD2. This CDR3 region has 16 residues. Germline V gives CDR1 MGHRA, CDR2 YSYEKL. V shed 3 bases, J shed 6 bases, and the junction held 11 bases outside the gene matches. The CDR3 loop reads CASSHPSGRMFNEQFF. The CDR3 DNA reads TGCGCCAGCAGCCACCCGTCCGGGAGGATGTTCAATGAGCAGTTCTTC.

This chain uses TRBV5-1 with TRBJ2-3; perhaps TRBD2 as D (6 bases). The CDR3 consists of 15 residues. Deletions cut 4 bases from V and 6 bases from J, with 18 bases between. Looked up from germline, CDR1 is SGHRS and CDR2 is YFSETQ. In nucleotides, the CDR3 is TGCGCCAGCAGCGACTTGAAGGTCGGAGGGGATACGCAGTATTTT. This sequence encodes CASSDLKVGGDTQYF.

The genes are TRBV19 and TRBJ1-3; D remains ambiguous. The CDR3 has 14 amino acids. Trimming cost V 6 bases and J 4 bases, with 13 bases left between them. Germline V gives CDR1 LNHDA, CDR2 SQIVND (reference sequence). CDR3 bases: TGTGCCAGTAGGCGGGATTTTACGGGAAACACCATATATTTT. Protein sequence: CASRRDFTGNTIYF.